This T cell receptor (beta chain) is from a study of read filtering for tumor transcriptome and immune sequencing. On the study more broadly: 8 patients were R-ISS I, around 15 were R-ISS II, six or seven were R-ISS III. Notes on the study in general: Without single-read clonotypes, shared clonotype proportions correlated more between IR-seq and RNA-seq.

A remark on this clonotype: As yet, its antigen is unknown. One end of the junction is discordant with germline, which a read error may explain.

Molecular barcoded adaptors covering alpha/delta and beta/gamma chains were used on about 390 ng RNA. Using its own MiXCR run on the reads, TCRdb lists one record per CDR3 protein. The sample holds 25,000 or so distinct CDR3 sequences, 20% to 25% seen once. The CDR3 runs 15 residues. Germline values: CDR1 SEHNR, CDR2 FQNEAQ (reference sequence). Sequenced sample: a population of CD138-negative cells sorted from bone marrow. The TCR sequence derives from a donor at least 40 years old with multiple myeloma. The chain links TRBV7-9 to TRBJ2-1; D may be TRBD2 (6 bases). CDR3 sequence reads: CASSHGLTGDNEQFF. For the CDR3, the DNA is TGTGCCAGCAGCCACGGACTAACGGGAGACAATGAGCAGTTTTTC.